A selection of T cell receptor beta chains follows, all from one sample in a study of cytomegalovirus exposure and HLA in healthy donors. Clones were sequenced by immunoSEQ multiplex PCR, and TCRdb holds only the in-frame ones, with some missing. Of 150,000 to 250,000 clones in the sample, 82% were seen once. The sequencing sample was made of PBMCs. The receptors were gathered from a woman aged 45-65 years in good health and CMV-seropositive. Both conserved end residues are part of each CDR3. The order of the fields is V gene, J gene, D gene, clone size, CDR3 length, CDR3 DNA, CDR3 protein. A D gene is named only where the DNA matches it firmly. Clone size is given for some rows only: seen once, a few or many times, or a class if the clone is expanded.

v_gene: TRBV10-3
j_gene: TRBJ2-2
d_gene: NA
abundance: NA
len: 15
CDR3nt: TGTGCCATCAGTGAGATGCGGGGCCCCACCGGGGAGCTGTTTTTT
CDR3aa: CAISEMRGPTGELFF

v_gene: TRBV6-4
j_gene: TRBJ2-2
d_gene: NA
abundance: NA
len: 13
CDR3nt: TGTGCCAGCGCCAAACAGGACACCGGGGAGCTGTTTTTT
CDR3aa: CASAKQDTGELFF

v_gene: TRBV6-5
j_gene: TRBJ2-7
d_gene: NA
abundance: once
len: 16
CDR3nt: TGTGCCAGCAGTTACTCGAAGGTACAGGATGCCTACGAGCAGTACTTC
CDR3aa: CASSYSKVQDAYEQYF

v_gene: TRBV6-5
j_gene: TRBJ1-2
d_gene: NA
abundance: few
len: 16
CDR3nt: TGTGCCAGCAGTTACTCTTCGGACAGTACCTACTATGGCTACACCTTC
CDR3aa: CASSYSSDSTYYGYTF

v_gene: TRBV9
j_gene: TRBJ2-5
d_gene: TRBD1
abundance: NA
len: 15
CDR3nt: TGTGCCAGCAGCGCAACCGGGACAGTTAAAGAGACCCAGTACTTC
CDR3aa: CASSATGTVKETQYF

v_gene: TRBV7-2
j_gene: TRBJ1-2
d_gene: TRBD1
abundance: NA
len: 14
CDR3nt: TGTGCCAGCAGAATAGGGGGCGCGAACTATGGCTACACCTTC
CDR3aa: CASRIGGANYGYTF

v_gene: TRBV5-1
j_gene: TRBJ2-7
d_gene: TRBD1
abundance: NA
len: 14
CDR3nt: TGCGCCAGCAGCTTTGGGACAGGCCTCTACGAGCAGTACTTC
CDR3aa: CASSFGTGLYEQYF

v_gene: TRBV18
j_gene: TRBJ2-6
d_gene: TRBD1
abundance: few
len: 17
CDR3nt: TGTGCCAGCTCACCCCGGACAGGGGGCCCTGGGGCCAACGGCCTGACTTTC
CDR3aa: CASSPRTGGPGANGLTF

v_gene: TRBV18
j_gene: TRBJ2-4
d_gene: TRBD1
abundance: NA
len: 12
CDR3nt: TGTGCCAGCTCACCAGACAGGGCGGATCAGTACTTC
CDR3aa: CASSPDRADQYF

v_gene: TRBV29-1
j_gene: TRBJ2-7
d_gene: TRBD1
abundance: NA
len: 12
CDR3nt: TGCAGCACCAGACAGGGGTCCTACGAGCAGTACTTC
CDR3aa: CSTRQGSYEQYF

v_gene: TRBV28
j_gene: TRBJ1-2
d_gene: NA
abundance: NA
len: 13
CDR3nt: TGTGCCAGCAGCTCCCCAGGCCACTATGGCTACACCTTC
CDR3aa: CASSSPGHYGYTF

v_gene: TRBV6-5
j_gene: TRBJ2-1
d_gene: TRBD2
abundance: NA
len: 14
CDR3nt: TGTGCCAGCTTAAGAGTAGCGGGGGCCAATGAGCAGTTCTTC
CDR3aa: CASLRVAGANEQFF

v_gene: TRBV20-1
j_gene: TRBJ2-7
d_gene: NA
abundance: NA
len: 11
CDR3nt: TGCAGTGCCTATAAGCCGTACGAGCAGTACTTC
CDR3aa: CSAYKPYEQYF

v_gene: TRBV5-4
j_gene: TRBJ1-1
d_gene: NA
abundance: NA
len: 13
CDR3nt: TGTGCCATTGAGGTGGAGGGCTTCACTGAAGCTTTCTTT
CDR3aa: CAIEVEGFTEAFF

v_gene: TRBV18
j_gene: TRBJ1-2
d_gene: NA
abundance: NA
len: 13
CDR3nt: TGTGCCAGCTCACCCCCCAGAAACTATGGCTACACCTTC
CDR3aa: CASSPPRNYGYTF

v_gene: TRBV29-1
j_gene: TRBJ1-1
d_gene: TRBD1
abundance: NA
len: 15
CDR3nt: TGCAGCGTTAGCCGACAGGGGCCCCCGCGAACTGAAGCTTTCTTT
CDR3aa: CSVSRQGPPRTEAFF

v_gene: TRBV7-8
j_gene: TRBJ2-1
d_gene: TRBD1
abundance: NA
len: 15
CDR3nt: TGTGCCAGCAGCGCCCGGACAGGGAAAGTCAATGAGCAGTTCTTC
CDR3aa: CASSARTGKVNEQFF

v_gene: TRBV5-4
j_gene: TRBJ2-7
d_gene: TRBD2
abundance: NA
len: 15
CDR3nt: TGTGCCAGCAGCTTCGGACTAGCGGGGATCTACGAGCAGTACTTC
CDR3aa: CASSFGLAGIYEQYF

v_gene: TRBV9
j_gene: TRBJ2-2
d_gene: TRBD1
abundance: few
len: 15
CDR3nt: TGTGCCAGCAGTCCTGGGACAGTCAGCACCGGGGAGCTGTTTTTT
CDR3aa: CASSPGTVSTGELFF

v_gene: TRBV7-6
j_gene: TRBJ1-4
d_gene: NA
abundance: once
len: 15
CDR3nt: TGTGCCAGCAGCTTATTCAGCGGGACTAATGAAAAACTGTTTTTT
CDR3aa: CASSLFSGTNEKLFF

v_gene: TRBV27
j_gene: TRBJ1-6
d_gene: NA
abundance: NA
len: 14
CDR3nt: TGTGCCAGCACCCCGGGGGGTCCGGGGACACCCCTCCACTTT
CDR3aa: CASTPGGPGTPLHF

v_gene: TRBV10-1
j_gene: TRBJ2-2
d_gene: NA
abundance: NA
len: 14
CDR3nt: TGCGCCAGCAGTGAGGCGAGGTATACCGGGGAGCTGTTTTTT
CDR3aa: CASSEARYTGELFF

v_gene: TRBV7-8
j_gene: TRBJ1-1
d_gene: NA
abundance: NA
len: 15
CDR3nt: TGTGCCAGCAGCTTAGTACGGGGAGTTGTCCCTGAAGCTTTCTTT
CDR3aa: CASSLVRGVVPEAFF

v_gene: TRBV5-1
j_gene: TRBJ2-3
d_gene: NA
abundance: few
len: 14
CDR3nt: TGCGCCAGCAGCTTGGGAGGGAGCACAGATACGCAGTATTTT
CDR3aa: CASSLGGSTDTQYF

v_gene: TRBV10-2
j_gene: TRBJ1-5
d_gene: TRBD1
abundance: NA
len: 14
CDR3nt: TGCGCCAGCAGGACGACAGGGGGCGGACAGCCCCAGCATTTT
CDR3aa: CASRTTGGGQPQHF

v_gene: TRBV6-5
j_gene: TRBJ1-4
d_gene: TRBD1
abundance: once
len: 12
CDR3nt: TGTGCCACCGCGACAGGGGACCAAAAACTGTTTTTT
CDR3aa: CATATGDQKLFF

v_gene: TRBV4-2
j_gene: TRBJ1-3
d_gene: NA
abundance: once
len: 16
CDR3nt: TGTGCCAGCAGCCAAGGTGGTTGGGCTTCTGGAAACACCATATATTTT
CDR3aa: CASSQGGWASGNTIYF

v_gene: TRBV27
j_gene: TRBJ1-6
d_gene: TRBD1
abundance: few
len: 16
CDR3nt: TGTGCCAGCAGTCATCGACAGGGCTCTTCTAATTCACCCCTCCACTTT
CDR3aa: CASSHRQGSSNSPLHF

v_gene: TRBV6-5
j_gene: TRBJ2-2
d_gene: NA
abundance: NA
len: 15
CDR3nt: TGTGCCAGCAGTTATGGGGGGTGGAACACCGGGGAGCTGTTTTTT
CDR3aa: CASSYGGWNTGELFF

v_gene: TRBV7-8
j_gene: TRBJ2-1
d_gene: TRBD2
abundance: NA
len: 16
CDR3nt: TGTGCCAGCAGCTTAGTAAGCGGGAGAGCAAACAATGAGCAGTTCTTC
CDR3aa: CASSLVSGRANNEQFF

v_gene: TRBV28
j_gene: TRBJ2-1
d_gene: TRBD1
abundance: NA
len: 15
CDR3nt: TGTGCCAGCAGCCTCGAACAGGGGGCTAACAATGAGCAGTTCTTC
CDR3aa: CASSLEQGANNEQFF

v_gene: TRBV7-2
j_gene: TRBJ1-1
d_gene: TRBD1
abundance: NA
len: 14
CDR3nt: TGTGCCAGCAGCTTAGCTTGGTCGGGACAGGAAGCTTTCTTT
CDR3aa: CASSLAWSGQEAFF

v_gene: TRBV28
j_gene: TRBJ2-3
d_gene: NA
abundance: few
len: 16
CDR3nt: TGTGCCAGCAGTTTAGACCCCTCAACAGGGCCAGATACGCAGTATTTT
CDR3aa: CASSLDPSTGPDTQYF

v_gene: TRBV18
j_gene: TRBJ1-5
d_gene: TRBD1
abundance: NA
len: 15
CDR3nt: TGTGCCAGCTCACCTAGGACAGGGGGAGATCAGCCCCAGCATTTT
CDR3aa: CASSPRTGGDQPQHF

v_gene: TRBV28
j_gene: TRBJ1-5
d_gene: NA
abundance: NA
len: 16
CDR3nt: TGTGCCAGCAGTTTGTACCCCCAGGGTAACAATCAGCCCCAGCATTTT
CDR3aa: CASSLYPQGNNQPQHF

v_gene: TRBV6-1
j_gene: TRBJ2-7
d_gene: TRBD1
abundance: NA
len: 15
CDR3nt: TGTGCCAGCAGTGAAAGACAGGGTCCGACCTACGAGCAGTACTTC
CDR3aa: CASSERQGPTYEQYF

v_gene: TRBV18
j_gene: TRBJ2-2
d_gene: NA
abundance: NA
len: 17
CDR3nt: TGTGCCAGCTCACCACCGGAGGCGGGGACGAACACCGGGGAGCTGTTTTTT
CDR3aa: CASSPPEAGTNTGELFF

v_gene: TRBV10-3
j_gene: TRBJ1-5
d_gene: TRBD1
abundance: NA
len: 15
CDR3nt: TGTGCCATCAGTGAGTCGGGACAGACAAATCAGCCCCAGCATTTT
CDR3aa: CAISESGQTNQPQHF

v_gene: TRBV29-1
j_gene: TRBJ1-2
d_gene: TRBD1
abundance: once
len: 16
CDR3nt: TGCAGCGTTACTATAAGACAGGGACAGGGCCCTTATGGCTACACCTTC
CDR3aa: CSVTIRQGQGPYGYTF

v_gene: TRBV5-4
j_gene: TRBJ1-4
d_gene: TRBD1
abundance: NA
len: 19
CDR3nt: TGTGCCAGCAGTCGGGCCGGGACAGGGGGCCCCCGTCCTAATGAAAAACTGTTTTTT
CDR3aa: CASSRAGTGGPRPNEKLFF

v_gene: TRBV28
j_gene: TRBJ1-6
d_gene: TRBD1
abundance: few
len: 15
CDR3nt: TGTGCCAGCAGGACGGGGACAGGGCTAAATTCACCCCTCCACTTT
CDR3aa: CASRTGTGLNSPLHF

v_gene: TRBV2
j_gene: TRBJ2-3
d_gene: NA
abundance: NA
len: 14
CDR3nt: TGTGCCTGCATTTACCGAGATAGCACAGATACGCAGTATTTT
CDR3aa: CACIYRDSTDTQYF

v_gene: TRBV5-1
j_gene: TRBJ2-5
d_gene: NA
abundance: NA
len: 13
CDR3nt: TGCGCCAGCAGCTTCACCGGGAGAGAGACCCAGTACTTC
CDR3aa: CASSFTGRETQYF

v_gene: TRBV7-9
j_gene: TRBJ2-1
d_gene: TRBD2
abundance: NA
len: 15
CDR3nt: TGTTCCAGCAGCTTGACGGGGGGCTCCTACAATGAGCAGTTCTTC
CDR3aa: CSSSLTGGSYNEQFF

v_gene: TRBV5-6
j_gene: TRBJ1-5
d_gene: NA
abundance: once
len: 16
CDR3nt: TGTGCCAGCAGCTTGGCCGGGGGATATAGCAATCAGCCCCAGCATTTT
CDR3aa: CASSLAGGYSNQPQHF

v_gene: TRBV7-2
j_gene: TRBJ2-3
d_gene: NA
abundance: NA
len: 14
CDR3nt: TGTGCCAGCAGGACCCTAGAAAGCACAGATACGCAGTATTTT
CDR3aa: CASRTLESTDTQYF

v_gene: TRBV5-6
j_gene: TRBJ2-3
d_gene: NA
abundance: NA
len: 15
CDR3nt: TGTGCCAGCAGCCCAGGCAGGGTTGGCACAGATACGCAGTATTTT
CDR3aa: CASSPGRVGTDTQYF

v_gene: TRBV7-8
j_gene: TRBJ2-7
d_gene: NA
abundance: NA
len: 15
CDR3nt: TGTGCCAGCAGCCAAGGGGAAGTCCCCTCCTACGAGCAGTACTTC
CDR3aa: CASSQGEVPSYEQYF

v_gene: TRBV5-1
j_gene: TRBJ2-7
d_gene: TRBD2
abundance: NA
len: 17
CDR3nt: TGCGCCAGCAGCTTGGGACTAGCGGGAGGTCCCTCCTACGAGCAGTACTTC
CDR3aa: CASSLGLAGGPSYEQYF

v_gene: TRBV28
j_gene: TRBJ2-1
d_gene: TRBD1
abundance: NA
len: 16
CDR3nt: TGTGCCAGCAGATCCCCCGGGACAGGGGGCAACAATGAGCAGTTCTTC
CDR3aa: CASRSPGTGGNNEQFF

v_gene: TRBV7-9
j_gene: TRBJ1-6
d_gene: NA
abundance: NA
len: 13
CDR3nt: TGTGCCACCTGCGGGGGGAATAATTCACCCCTCCACTTT
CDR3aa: CATCGGNNSPLHF

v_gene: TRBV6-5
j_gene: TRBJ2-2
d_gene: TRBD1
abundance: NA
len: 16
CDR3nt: TGTGCCAGCAGTTACTCCGGCAGGGGGTGGGCCGGGGAGCTGTTTTTT
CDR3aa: CASSYSGRGWAGELFF

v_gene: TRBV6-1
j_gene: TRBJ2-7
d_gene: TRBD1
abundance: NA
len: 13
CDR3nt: TGTGCCAGCAGCCAGGGGGCGCAATACGAGCAGTACTTC
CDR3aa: CASSQGAQYEQYF